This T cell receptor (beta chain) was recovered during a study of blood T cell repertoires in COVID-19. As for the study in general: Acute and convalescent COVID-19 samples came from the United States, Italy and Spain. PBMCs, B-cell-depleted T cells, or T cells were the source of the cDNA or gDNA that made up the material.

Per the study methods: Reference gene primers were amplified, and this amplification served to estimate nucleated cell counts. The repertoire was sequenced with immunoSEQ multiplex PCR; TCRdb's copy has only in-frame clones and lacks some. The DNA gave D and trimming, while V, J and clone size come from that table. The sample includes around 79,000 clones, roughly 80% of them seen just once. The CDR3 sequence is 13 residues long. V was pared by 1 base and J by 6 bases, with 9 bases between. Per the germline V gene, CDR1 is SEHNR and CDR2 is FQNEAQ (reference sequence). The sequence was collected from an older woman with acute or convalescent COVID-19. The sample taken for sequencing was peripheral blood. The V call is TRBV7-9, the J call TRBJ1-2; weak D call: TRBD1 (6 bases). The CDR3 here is CASSLDNRDGYTF. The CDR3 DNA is TGTGCCAGCAGCTTAGATAACAGGGATGGCTACACCTTC. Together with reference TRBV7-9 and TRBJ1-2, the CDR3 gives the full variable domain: DTGVSQNPRHKITKRGQNVTFRCDPISEHNRLYWYRQTLGQGPEFLTYFQNEAQLEKSRLLSDRFSAERPKGSFSTLEIQRTEQGDSAMYLCASSLDNRDGYTFGSGTRLTVV.